The clone carrying this TCR beta chain was seen more than once but under ten times. A quantity of roughly 0.5 to 1 ug RNA underwent reverse transcription using random hexamers. TCRdb analysed the immunoSEQ multiplex PCR reads with MiXCR anew, one entry per CDR3 protein. The sample holds 150,000 to 180,000 distinct CDR3 sequences, 85% to 95% seen once. The data were taken from a study of CD8 T cells in Susac syndrome. The receptor was derived from a human donor with multiple sclerosis. The sequenced sample consisted of CD8+ T cells from PBMCs.

The CDR3 nucleotides read TGTGCCAGCAGCCGGACAGGGAGCACAGATACGCAGTATTTT. This codes for CASSRTGSTDTQYF. The rearrangement links TRBV2 to TRBJ2-3, with 8 bases identical to TRBD1. Germline V CDR1 and CDR2: SNHLY, FYNNEI. This CDR3 region has 14 residues. Trimming cost V 6 bases and J 0 bases; bases outside gene matches: 2.